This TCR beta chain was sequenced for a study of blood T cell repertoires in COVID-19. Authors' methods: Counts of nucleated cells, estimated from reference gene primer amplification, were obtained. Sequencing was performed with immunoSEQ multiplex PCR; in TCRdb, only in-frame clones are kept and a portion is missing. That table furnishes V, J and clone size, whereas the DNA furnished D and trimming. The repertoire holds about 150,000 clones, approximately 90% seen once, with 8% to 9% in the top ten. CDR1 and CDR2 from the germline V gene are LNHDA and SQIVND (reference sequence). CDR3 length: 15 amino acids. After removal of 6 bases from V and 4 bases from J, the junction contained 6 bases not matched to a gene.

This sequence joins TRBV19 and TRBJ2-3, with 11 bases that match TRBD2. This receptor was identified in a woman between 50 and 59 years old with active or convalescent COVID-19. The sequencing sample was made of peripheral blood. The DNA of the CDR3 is TGTGCCAGTAGGCTACTAGCGGGGGTGGCAGATACGCAGTATTTT. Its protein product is CASRLLAGVADTQYF.